Described below is a single T cell receptor (beta chain) sequence and its context. This sample was taken from a study of T cells in severe cutaneous drug reactions. About the study: A European registry, Taiwan and Thailand supplied patients during about 2010 to 2019.

Bulk and single-cell libraries used iRepertoire multiplex PCR with TCR subtype-specific primers. Input for bulk TCR libraries: roughly 90-500 ng RNA per sample. Reprocessing the multiplex PCR reads, TCRdb reports a single entry for every CDR3 protein and omits DNA. This table holds thousands of distinct CDR3 sequences. The donors had carbamazepine-induced Stevens-Johnson syndrome or toxic epidermal necrolysis. Germline loops: CDR1 MDHEN, CDR2 SYDVKM. The CDR3 is 15 residues long. Sequenced: cells from a skin blister. The gene calls are TRBV28 and TRBJ1-1; TCRdb proposes TRBD1, but this gene call is untestable without DNA. This clonotype was sampled from a human donor with a severe cutaneous adverse drug reaction. CDR3 protein: CASSFGGSPLAEAFF.